This T cell receptor beta chain was retrieved from a study of blood T cell repertoires in COVID-19. At the level of the study: Material from acute and convalescent COVID-19 was sourced from the United States, Italy and Spain.

In the original processing: Reference gene primer amplification gave estimated nucleated cell counts. Profiling relied on immunoSEQ multiplex PCR, and the TCRdb table lists in-frame clones only, not all of them. V and J calls plus clone size are reproduced from that table; the DNA served to infer D and trimming. Here the sample spans some 170,000 clones, around 90% being singletons. Looked up from germline, CDR1 is MNHEY and CDR2 is SVGEGT. With V trimmed by 4 bases and J by 5 bases, 4 bases remained unmatched. This CDR3 is built from 14 residues. Sequencing input: peripheral blood. This receptor was taken from a woman aged 50 to 65 with acute or convalescent COVID-19. The rearrangement uses TRBV6-2 or TRBV6-3 and TRBJ1-5; 8 positions match TRBD1. The CDR3 sequence: CASSSGQGDQPQHF. The DNA for the CDR3 is TGTGCCAGCAGTTCCGGACAGGGAGATCAGCCCCAGCATTTT.